Sequencing of this T cell receptor (beta chain) was carried out in a study of somatic mutations in cytotoxic T cells in rheumatoid arthritis. Whole-study context: No treatment had yet been given when patient blood (around 30 ml EDTA) was drawn, right after diagnosis. Selected populations of V beta antibody-stained T cells underwent flow sorting at nearly 100% purity; these encompassed V beta1+ cells subjected to TCRB sequencing.

Data came from immunoSEQ multiplex PCR; TCRdb stores just in-frame clones and leaves some out. The table includes about 15,000 clones, roughly 72% detected once. The CDR3 runs to 12 residues. Trimming took 3 bases from V and 11 from J, leaving 13 bases between them. Germline V gene lookup returns CDR1 SGHAT and CDR2 FQNNGV. This clonotype was sampled from an adult with rheumatoid arthritis. Sequencing was carried out using CD8+ T cells sorted from blood. J is TRBJ2-5 and V is TRBV11-2; D ambiguous. CDR3 DNA sequence: TGTGCCAGCAGCTTGGGTAGAGCGTGGCAGTACTTC. It encodes CASSLGRAWQYF.